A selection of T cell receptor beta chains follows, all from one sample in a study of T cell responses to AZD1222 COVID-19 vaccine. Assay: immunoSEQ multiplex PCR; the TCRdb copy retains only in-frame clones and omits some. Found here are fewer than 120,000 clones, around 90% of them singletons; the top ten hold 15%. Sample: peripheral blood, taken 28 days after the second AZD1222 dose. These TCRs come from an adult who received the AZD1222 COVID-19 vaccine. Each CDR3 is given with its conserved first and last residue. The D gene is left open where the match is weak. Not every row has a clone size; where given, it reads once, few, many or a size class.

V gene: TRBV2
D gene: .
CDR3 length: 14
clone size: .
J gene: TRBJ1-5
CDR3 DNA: TGTGCCAGCAGCGTCCGACGGCTTGATCAGCCCCAGCATTTT
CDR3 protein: CASSVRRLDQPQHF

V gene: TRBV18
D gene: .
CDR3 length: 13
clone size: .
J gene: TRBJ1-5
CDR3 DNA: TGTGCCAGCTCACCAGGGTCGAGTCAGCCCCAGCATTTT
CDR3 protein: CASSPGSSQPQHF

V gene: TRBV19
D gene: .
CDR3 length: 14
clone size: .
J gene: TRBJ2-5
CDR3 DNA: TGTGCCAGTGGTGTTTGGGGGACCGCCGAGACCCAGTACTTC
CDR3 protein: CASGVWGTAETQYF

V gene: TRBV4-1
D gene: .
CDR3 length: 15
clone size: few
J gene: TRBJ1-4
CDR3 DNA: TGCGCCAGCAGCCAAGATCCAGGGTTGGGGGAAAAACTGTTTTTT
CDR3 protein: CASSQDPGLGEKLFF

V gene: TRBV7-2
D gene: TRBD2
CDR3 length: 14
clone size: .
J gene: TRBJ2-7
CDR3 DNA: TGTGCCAGCAGCTTACGGGGAGGGCCGGACGAGCAGTACTTC
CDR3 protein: CASSLRGGPDEQYF

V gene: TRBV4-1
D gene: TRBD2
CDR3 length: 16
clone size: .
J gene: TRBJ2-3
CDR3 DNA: TGCGCCAGCAGCCTAAGGGCTAGCGGGAGCCCAGATACGCAGTATTTT
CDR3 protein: CASSLRASGSPDTQYF

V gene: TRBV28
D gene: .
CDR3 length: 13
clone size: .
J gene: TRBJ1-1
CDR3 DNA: TGTGCCAGCAGTTCATTTAAGAACACTGAAGCTTTCTTT
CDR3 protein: CASSSFKNTEAFF

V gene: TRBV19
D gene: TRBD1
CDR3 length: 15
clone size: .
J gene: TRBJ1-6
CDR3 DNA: TGTGCCAGTAGTATAGATGGACAGGGGGGATCACCCCTCCACTTT
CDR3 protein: CASSIDGQGGSPLHF

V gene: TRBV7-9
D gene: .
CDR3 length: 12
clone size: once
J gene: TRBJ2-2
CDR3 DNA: TGTGCCAGCAAAACGAACACCGGGGAGCTGTTTTTT
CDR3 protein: CASKTNTGELFF

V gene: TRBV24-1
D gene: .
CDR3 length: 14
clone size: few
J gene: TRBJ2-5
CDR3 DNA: TGTGCCACCAGTGATGTCGACAGGAGAGAGACCCAGTACTTC
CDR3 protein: CATSDVDRRETQYF

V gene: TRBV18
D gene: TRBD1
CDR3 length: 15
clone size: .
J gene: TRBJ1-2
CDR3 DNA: TGTGCCAGCTCAGTAGCCCAGGGGGTAAACTATGGCTACACCTTC
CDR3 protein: CASSVAQGVNYGYTF

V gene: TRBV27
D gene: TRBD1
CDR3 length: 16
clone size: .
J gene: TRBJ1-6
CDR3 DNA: TGTGCCAGCAGTTTGGACAGGAGCTCCTATAATTCACCCCTCCACTTT
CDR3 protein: CASSLDRSSYNSPLHF

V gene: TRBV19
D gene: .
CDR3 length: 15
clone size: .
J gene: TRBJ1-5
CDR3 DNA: TGTGCCAGTATTGGGCGGGGTGCGAGCAATCAGCCCCAGCATTTT
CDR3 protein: CASIGRGASNQPQHF

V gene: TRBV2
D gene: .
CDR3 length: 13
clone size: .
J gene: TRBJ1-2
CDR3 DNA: TGTGCCAGCAGTGCCGGGACGGATTATGGCTACACCTTC
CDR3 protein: CASSAGTDYGYTF

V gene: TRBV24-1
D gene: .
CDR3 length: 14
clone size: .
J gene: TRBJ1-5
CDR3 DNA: TGTGCCACCAGTGATGGGCAAAGCAATCAGCCCCAGCATTTT
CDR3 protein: CATSDGQSNQPQHF

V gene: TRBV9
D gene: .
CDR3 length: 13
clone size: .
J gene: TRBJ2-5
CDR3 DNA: TGTGCCAGCAGCCCCGATAACAGAGAGACCCAGTACTTC
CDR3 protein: CASSPDNRETQYF

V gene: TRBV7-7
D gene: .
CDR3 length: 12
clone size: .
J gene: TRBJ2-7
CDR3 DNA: TGTGCTAGCAGCGCCACAGGTCCCCCTCTGTACTTC
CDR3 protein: CASSATGPPLYF